This record looks at one T cell receptor beta chain sequence and its context. An end of the junction does not agree with germline; a read error may underlie this. The sample belongs to a study of blood T cell repertoires in COVID-19. Study information: There were acute and convalescent COVID-19 samples, and they came from the United States, Italy and Spain. Nucleic acid was either cDNA or gDNA, and it came from T cells, B-cell-depleted T cells, or PBMCs.

Germline loops: CDR1 SGHTA, CDR2 FQGNSA. This CDR3 comprises 12 residues. Generated by immunoSEQ multiplex PCR, the TCRdb table keeps only in-frame clones and is missing some. The sample consists of fewer than 450,000 clones, approximately 89% of them appearing once. The chain is built from TRBV7-2 and TRBJ1-2, with TRBD1 as a possible D gene (5 bases). Sample: peripheral blood. The clonotype comes from a woman aged 45-59 years with COVID-19, enrolled during active disease. CDR3: CASSLGAYGYTF. For the CDR3, the DNA is TGTGCCAGCAGTTTAGGGGCCTATGGCTACACCTTC.